This T cell receptor beta chain stems from a study of technical replicates of blood from a few donors. With 4 bases clipped from V and 3 bases from J, the junction kept 0 bases outside the gene matches. Germline V lookup: CDR1 LNHNV, CDR2 YYDKDF (reference sequence). The CDR3 covers 13 residues. Repertoires were generated with immunoSEQ multiplex PCR, while TCRdb's copy carries only in-frame clones and drops some. The sample shows around 100,000 clones, approximately 95% of them seen only once. Source material: T cells isolated from PBMCs. The sequence was obtained from a human donor in good health. The V gene is TRBV15, the J gene TRBJ1-5; 7 bases fit TRBD1. CDR3 in DNA: TGTGCCACCAGCAAGGGGGCCAATCAGCCCCAGCATTTT. Translation: CATSKGANQPQHF.